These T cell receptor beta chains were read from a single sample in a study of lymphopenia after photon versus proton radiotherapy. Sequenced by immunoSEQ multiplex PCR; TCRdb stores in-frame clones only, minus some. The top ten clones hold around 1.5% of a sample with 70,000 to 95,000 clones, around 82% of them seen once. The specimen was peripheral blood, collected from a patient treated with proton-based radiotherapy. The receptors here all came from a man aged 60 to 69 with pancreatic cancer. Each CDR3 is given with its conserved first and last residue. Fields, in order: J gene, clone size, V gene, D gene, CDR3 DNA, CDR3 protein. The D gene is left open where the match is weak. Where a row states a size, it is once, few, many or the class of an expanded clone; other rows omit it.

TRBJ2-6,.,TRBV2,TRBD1,TGTGCCAGCAGCCTAAAGGGGGCTGGTTCTGGGGCCAACGTCCTGACTTTC,CASSLKGAGSGANVLTF
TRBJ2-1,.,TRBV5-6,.,TGTGCCACCGATTTCCTTAAGGGAGGCGAGCAGTTCTTC,CATDFLKGGEQFF
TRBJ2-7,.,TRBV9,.,TGTGCCAGCAGCGTATACGGGCAGGGCGAGCAGTACTTC,CASSVYGQGEQYF
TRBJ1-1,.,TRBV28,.,TGTGCCAGCAGTTCATGGCCCACTGAAGCTTTCTTT,CASSSWPTEAFF
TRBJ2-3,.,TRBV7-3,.,TGTGCCAGCAGCTTGATAGGCGGAACTAGCACAGATACGCAGTATTTT,CASSLIGGTSTDTQYF
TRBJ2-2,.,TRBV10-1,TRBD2,TGCGCCAGCAGGGGACTAGCGGAGGCCGGGGAGCTGTTTTTT,CASRGLAEAGELFF
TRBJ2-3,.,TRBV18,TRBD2,TGTGCCAGCTCACCAAAATCAGGGACTAGCGGCACAGATACGCAGTATTTT,CASSPKSGTSGTDTQYF
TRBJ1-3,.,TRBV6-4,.,TGTGCCAGCAGTCCGGGTCCTGGAAACACCATATATTTT,CASSPGPGNTIYF
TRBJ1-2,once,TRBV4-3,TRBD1,TGCGCCAGCAGCCAAGATCTCGGGACAGGAGACCGTACCAACTATGGCTACACCTTC,CASSQDLGTGDRTNYGYTF
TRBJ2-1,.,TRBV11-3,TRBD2,TGTGCCAGCAGCTTAAGATTGGGGAGGGGAGATAATGAGCAGTTCTTC,CASSLRLGRGDNEQFF
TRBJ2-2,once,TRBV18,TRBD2,TGTGCCAGCTCACCGTTAGCGGGAGGAGAGACCGGGGAGCTGTTTTTT,CASSPLAGGETGELFF
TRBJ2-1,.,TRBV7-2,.,TGTGCCAGCAGCTTATCACGGGGCTCCTACAATGAGCAGTTCTTC,CASSLSRGSYNEQFF
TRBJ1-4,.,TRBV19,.,TGTGCCAGTCTCGATGGGGGTGCGTCTAATGAAAAACTGTTTTTT,CASLDGGASNEKLFF
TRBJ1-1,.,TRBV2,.,TGTGCCAGCAGTGTGTTGCAGAGCACTGAAGCTTTCTTT,CASSVLQSTEAFF
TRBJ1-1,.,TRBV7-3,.,TGTGCCAGCAGCTTAACGTCCGGGGGGCACACTGAAGCTTTCTTT,CASSLTSGGHTEAFF
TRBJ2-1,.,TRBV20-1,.,TGCAGTGCTTCGGATAACAATGGGCAGTTCTTC,CSASDNNGQFF
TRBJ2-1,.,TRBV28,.,TGTGCCAGCGGACCTGGGGGGAGCTCCTACAATGAGCAGTTCTTC,CASGPGGSSYNEQFF
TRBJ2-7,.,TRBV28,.,TGTGCCAGCAGTTTACAGGGTCCGTACGAGCAGTACTTC,CASSLQGPYEQYF
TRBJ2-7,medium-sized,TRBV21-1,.,TGTGCCAGCAGCAGAGACAGGAGCTCCTACGAGCAGTACTTC,CASSRDRSSYEQYF
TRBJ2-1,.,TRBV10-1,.,TGCGCCAGCGCAGTCCTAGTGGGGAACAATGAGCAGTTCTTC,CASAVLVGNNEQFF
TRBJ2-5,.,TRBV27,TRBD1,TGTGCCAGCAGTGTAACTGACCAGGGGGTTGGTAAGACCCAGTACTTC,CASSVTDQGVGKTQYF
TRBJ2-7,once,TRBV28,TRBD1,TGTGCCAGCAGATCATCCGGGACAGGGAGCCACGAGCAGTACTTC,CASRSSGTGSHEQYF
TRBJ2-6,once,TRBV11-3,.,TGTGCCAGCAGCTCCCCCCCGTTTTCTGGGGCCAACGTCCTGACTTTC,CASSSPPFSGANVLTF
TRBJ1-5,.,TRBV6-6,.,TGTGCCAGCAGCATCGGGGGGCCGAATCAGCCCCAGCATTTT,CASSIGGPNQPQHF
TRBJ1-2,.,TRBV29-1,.,TGCAGCGTTGAAGATAAGGTGGGCTACACCTTC,CSVEDKVGYTF
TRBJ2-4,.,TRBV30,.,TGTGCCTGGAGTGTACAGGGACTAGCCAAAAACATTCAGTACTTC,CAWSVQGLAKNIQYF
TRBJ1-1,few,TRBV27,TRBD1,TGTGCCAGCGAAAGGACAGGGGGGTACGGCAACACTGAAGCTTTCTTT,CASERTGGYGNTEAFF
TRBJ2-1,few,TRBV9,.,TGTGCCAGCAGCGTCAGTATTGAGCAGTTCTTC,CASSVSIEQFF
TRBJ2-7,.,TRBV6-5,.,TGTGCCAGCAGTCAGACAAGCTACGAGCAGTACTTC,CASSQTSYEQYF
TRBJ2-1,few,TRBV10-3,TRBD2,TGTGCCACACGGAGCGGGAGGTACAATGAGCAGTTCTTC,CATRSGRYNEQFF
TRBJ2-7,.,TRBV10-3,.,TGTGCCATCAGTGATCGGAGAACCTACGAGCAGTACTTC,CAISDRRTYEQYF
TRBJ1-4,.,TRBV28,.,TGTGCCACCGTCAGCCAGGGTTTTGCTAATGAAAAACTGTTTTTT,CATVSQGFANEKLFF
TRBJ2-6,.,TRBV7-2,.,TGTGCCAGCAGCTTAAGAGGGAGCTCTGGGGCCAACGTCCTGACTTTC,CASSLRGSSGANVLTF
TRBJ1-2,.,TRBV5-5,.,TGTGCCAGCTCTCAACAGGGTGACGGCTATGGCTACACCTTC,CASSQQGDGYGYTF
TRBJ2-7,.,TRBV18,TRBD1,TGTGCCAGCTCACCCCCCGGGACAGTCCTTGAAGAGCAGTACTTC,CASSPPGTVLEEQYF
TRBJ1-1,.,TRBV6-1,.,TGTGCCAGCAGTGAAGCGGACTGGGGATTGAACGCTGAAGCTTTCTTT,CASSEADWGLNAEAFF
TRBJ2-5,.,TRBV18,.,TGTGCCAGCTCACCCGCCACACAAGAGACCCAGTACTTC,CASSPATQETQYF